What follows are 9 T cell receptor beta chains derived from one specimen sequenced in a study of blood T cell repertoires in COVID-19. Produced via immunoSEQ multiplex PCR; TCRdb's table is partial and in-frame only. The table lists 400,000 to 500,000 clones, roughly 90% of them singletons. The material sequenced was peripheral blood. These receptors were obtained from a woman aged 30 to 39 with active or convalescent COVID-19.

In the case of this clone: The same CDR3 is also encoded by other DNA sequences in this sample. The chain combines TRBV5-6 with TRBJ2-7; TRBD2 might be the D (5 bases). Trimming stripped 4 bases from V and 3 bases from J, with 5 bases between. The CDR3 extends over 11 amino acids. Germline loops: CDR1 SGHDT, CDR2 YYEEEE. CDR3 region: CASSTSYEQYF. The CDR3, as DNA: TGTGCCAGCAGCACTAGCTACGAGCAGTACTTC.

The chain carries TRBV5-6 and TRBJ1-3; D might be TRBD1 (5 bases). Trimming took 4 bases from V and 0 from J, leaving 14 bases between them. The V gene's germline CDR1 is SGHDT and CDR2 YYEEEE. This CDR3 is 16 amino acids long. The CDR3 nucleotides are TGTGCCAGCAGCCCTTCTCTACAGGTCTCTGGAAACACCATATATTTT. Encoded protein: CASSPSLQVSGNTIYF.

This CDR3 is CAWSLVPVSSYEQYF. In DNA form, the CDR3 reads TGTGCCTGGAGTCTCGTCCCGGTTAGCTCCTACGAGCAGTACTTC. The V and J genes are TRBV30 and TRBJ2-7; D gene unclear. Germline lookup yields CDR1 GTSNPN and CDR2 SVGIG (reference sequence). The CDR3 has 15 residues. V lost 2 bases and J lost 0, with 14 bases in between.

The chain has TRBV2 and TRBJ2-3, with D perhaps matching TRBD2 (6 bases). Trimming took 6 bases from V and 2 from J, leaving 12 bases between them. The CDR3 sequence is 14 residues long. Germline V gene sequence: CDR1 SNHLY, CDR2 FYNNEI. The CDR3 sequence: CASRAAGNTDTQYF. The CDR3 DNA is TGTGCCAGCAGGGCAGCGGGTAACACAGATACGCAGTATTTT.

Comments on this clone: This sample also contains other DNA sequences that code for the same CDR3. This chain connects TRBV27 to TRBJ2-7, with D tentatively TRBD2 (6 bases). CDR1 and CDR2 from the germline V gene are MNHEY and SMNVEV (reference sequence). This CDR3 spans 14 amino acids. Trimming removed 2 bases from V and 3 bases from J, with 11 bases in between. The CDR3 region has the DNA TGTGCCAGCAGTTTAGCGGGGCTGGGCTACGAGCAGTACTTC. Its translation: CASSLAGLGYEQYF.

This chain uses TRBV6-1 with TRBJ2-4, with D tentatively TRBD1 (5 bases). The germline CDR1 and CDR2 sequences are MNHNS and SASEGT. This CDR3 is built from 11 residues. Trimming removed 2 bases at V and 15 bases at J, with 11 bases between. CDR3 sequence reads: CASSESRAAYF. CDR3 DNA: TGTGCCAGCAGTGAATCCAGGGCCGCGTACTTC.

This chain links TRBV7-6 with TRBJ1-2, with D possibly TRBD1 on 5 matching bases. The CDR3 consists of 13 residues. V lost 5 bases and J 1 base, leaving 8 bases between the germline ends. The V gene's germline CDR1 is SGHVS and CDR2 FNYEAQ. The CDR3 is CASSPDSNYGYTF. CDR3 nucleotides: TGTGCCAGCAGCCCCGACAGTAACTATGGCTACACCTTC.

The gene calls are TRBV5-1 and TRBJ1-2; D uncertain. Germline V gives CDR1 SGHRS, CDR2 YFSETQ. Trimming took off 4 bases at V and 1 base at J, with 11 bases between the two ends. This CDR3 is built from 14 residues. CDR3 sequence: CASSLQNNNYGYTF. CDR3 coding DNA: TGCGCCAGCAGCCTCCAGAATAATAACTATGGCTACACCTTC.

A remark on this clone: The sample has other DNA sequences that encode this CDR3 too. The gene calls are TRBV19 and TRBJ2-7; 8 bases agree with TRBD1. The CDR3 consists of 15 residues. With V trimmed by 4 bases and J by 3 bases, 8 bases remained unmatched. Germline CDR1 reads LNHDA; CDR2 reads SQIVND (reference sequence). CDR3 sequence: CASSTPGQGIYEQYF. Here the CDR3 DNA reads TGTGCCAGTAGTACTCCCGGACAGGGAATCTACGAGCAGTACTTC.